Below are 21 T cell receptor beta chains sequenced from a single sample in a study of Ad26.COV2.S vaccination and SARS-CoV-2 variants. Measured with immunoSEQ multiplex PCR; TCRdb has only the in-frame clones, and not every one. The sample consists of a few hundred thousand clones, about nine tenths of them appearing once. The sample's treatment: some 20 received Ad26.COV2.S at low or high dose, single or two shots; roughly 5 received placebo; per-sample allocation not given. Each sample was drawn 63 days after the first injection (of vaccine or placebo). The sample in question was peripheral blood, obtained in a trial of Ad26.COV2.S vaccine versus placebo. The receptors here all came from a person between 18 and 59 years old who received the Ad26.COV2.S COVID-19 vaccine or a placebo.

The CDR3 spells CASSMGVRETQYF. CDR3 nucleotides: TGTGCCAGTAGTATGGGTGTTCGAGAGACCCAGTACTTC. The chain combines TRBV19 with TRBJ2-5, with D unclear. Germline CDR1 and CDR2: LNHDA and SQIVND (reference sequence). Trimming removed 3 bases from V and 4 bases from J, with 9 bases in between. There are 13 residues in the CDR3.

The chain carries TRBV27 and TRBJ2-1, with 12 bases lining up with TRBD1. V dropped 4 bases and J dropped 10; count of bases not matched to a gene: 14. The CDR3 runs to 17 residues. The germline V gene has CDR1 MNHEY and CDR2 SMNVEV (reference sequence). CDR3 DNA sequence: TGTGCCAGCAGTTCAACCCTTAGGGACAGGGGGCGCGGGGAGCAGTTCTTC. Its translation is CASSSTLRDRGRGEQFF.

The CDR3 region is CASSLSWRGRNYGYTF. The CDR3 coding sequence is TGTGCCAGCAGTTTATCGTGGAGGGGGCGAAACTATGGCTACACCTTC. The chain recombines TRBV27 with TRBJ1-2; TRBD1 aligns across 7 bases. The CDR3 is 16 amino acids. V shed 0 bases, J shed 2 bases, and the junction held 6 bases outside the gene matches. In germline, CDR1 is MNHEY, CDR2 SMNVEV (reference sequence).

The rearrangement links TRBV5-1 to TRBJ1-4; D call uncertain. V dropped 4 bases and J dropped 8 bases, with 9 bases sitting between them. Germline CDR1 SGHRS, CDR2 YFSETQ. This CDR3 is built from 12 residues. In DNA form, the CDR3 reads TGCGCCAGCAGCCGAAGTAGGGAAAAACTGTTTTTT. Translating gives CASSRSREKLFF.

This sequence joins TRBV7-8 and TRBJ1-2, with a possible D match to TRBD1 (6 bases). Germline V gives CDR1 SGHVS, CDR2 FQNEAQ. The germline V and J ends were trimmed by 1 base and 3 bases, with 12 bases remaining between them. This CDR3 has 15 amino acids. This CDR3 is CASSLDEGGDYGYTF. CDR3 nucleotides: TGTGCCAGCAGCTTAGATGAGGGGGGCGACTATGGCTACACCTTC.

The chain uses TRBV10-2 and TRBJ2-6, with 7 bases identical to TRBD1. This CDR3 spans 16 amino acids. The V gene's germline CDR1 is WSHSY and CDR2 SAAADI. The V segment lost 11 bases and the J segment 0 bases; nucleotides outside the gene matches: 10. CDR3 in amino acids: CACRDSLASGANVLTF. The CDR3 DNA sequence: TGCGCCTGCCGGGACAGCCTTGCCTCTGGGGCCAACGTCCTGACTTTC.

This rearrangement joins TRBV28 to TRBJ2-7; TRBD2 aligns across 7 bases. V lost 8 bases, J lost 3 bases, and 4 bases stayed unmatched. Germline CDR1 reads MDHEN; CDR2 reads SYDVKM. The CDR3 sequence is 12 residues long. The chain's CDR3 is CASSSGDYEQYF. Here the CDR3 DNA reads TGTGCCAGCTCTAGCGGAGACTACGAGCAGTACTTC. Full variable domain (remainder filled in from reference TRBV28 and TRBJ2-7): DVKVTQSSRYLVKRTGEKVFLECVQDMDHENMFWYRQDPGLGLRLIYFSYDVKMKEKGDIPEGYSVSREKKERFSLILESASTNQTSMYLCASSSGDYEQYFGPGTRLTVT.

V is TRBV9 and J is TRBJ2-3; tentatively, D is TRBD1 or TRBD2 (5 bases each). Germline-derived CDR1 and CDR2 are SGDLS and YYNGEE. The CDR3 is 15 residues long. V lost 4 bases to trimming and J lost 8 bases, with 20 bases between them. In nucleotides, the CDR3 is TGTGCCAGCAGCTTAACCGGGACCCCCGCGGGTACGCAGTATTTT. It is translated as CASSLTGTPAGTQYF.

The rearrangement uses TRBV28 and TRBJ1-2; D not resolved. V was clipped by 4 bases and J by 5 bases, with 14 bases between them. CDR3 size: 14 residues. CDR1 and CDR2 from the germline V gene are MDHEN and SYDVKM. The CDR3 DNA is TGTGCCAGCAGTTGGAGGGCGTTTGGGTATGGCTACACCTTC. Residues: CASSWRAFGYGYTF.

The chain employs TRBV27 and TRBJ1-6, with D uncertain. Trimming pared 6 bases from V and 0 bases from J, leaving 9 bases between. The CDR3 sequence is 15 residues long. The germline gives CDR1 MNHEY, CDR2 SMNVEV (reference sequence). CDR3 DNA: TGTGCCAGCAGCCCGGGGAGCTCCTATAATTCACCCCTCCACTTT. Protein product: CASSPGSSYNSPLHF.

This chain connects TRBV24-1 to TRBJ2-3, with D possibly being TRBD1 (6 bases). CDR3 length: 14 amino acids. With 3 bases removed from V and 5 bases from J, the gap between germline ends came to 11 bases. CDR1 is KGHDR and CDR2 is SFDVKD in the germline V gene. The CDR3 sequence: CATSDLTGKDTQYF. The DNA of the CDR3 is TGTGCCACCAGTGATCTTACAGGGAAAGATACGCAGTATTTT.

The CDR3, as DNA: TGTGCCAGTAGTGGTGCCGGGACAGGGGCTTATCAGCCCCAGCATTTT. Amino acid sequence: CASSGAGTGAYQPQHF. This chain connects TRBV19 to TRBJ1-5, with 10 bases fitting TRBD1. Germline V gives CDR1 LNHDA, CDR2 SQIVND (reference sequence). This CDR3 has 16 residues. Trimming at V came to 5 bases and at J to 5 bases, leaving 9 bases not matched to a gene.

This sequence joins TRBV6-5 and TRBJ1-2; D is undetermined. CDR3 length: 14 amino acids. Germline lookup yields CDR1 MNHEY and CDR2 SVGAGI. The germline V and J ends were trimmed by 2 bases and 3 bases, with 10 bases remaining between them. CDR3 sequence: CASSYRLIDYGYTF. In nucleotides, the CDR3 is TGTGCCAGCAGTTACAGACTGATCGACTATGGCTACACCTTC.

The J gene is TRBJ2-7, the V gene TRBV11-3; possibly TRBD1 for D (6 bases). In germline, CDR1 is SGHNT, CDR2 YENEEA. The CDR3 totals 13 residues. V was trimmed by 5 bases and J by 3 bases, leaving 11 bases between them. The CDR3 DNA reads TGTGCCAGCAGCCCAACAGGGAACTACGAGCAGTACTTC. Amino acids: CASSPTGNYEQYF. Variable domain in full (rest from reference TRBV11-3 and TRBJ2-7): EAGVVQSPRYKIIEKKQPVAFWCNPISGHNTLYWYLQNLGQGPELLIRYENEEAVDDSQLPKDRFSAERLKGVDSTLKIQPAELGDSAVYLCASSPTGNYEQYFGPGTRLTVT.

This chain connects TRBV11-2 to TRBJ2-1, with TRBD2 matching 12 bases. CDR1 is SGHAT, CDR2 FQNNGV, per germline. V was clipped by 2 bases and J by 7 bases; unmatched bases: 9. This CDR3 has 17 residues. CDR3 nucleotides: TGTGCCAGCAGCTTATTAAGTATTGGGACTAGCGGGAATGAGCAGTTCTTC. Translated: CASSLLSIGTSGNEQFF.

V and J are TRBV10-3 and TRBJ1-3; D unclear. Germline V gene data show CDR1 as ENHRY and CDR2 as SYGVKD. Deletions cut 3 bases from V and 4 bases from J, with 7 bases between. This CDR3 is built from 13 residues. In DNA form, the CDR3 reads TGTGCCATCAGTGACGCATTAGGAAACACCATATATTTT. This sequence encodes CAISDALGNTIYF.

The chain is built from TRBV27 and TRBJ2-1, with TRBD2 identical over 9 bases. The V and J ends lost 5 bases and 9 bases, in that order; junction bases with no gene match: 8. Looked up from germline, CDR1 is MNHEY and CDR2 is SMNVEV (reference sequence). This CDR3 region has 14 residues. This CDR3 is CASSLQAGGGEQFF. CDR3 DNA sequence: TGTGCCAGCAGTCTCCAGGCGGGAGGGGGTGAGCAGTTCTTC.

This sequence joins TRBV16 and TRBJ2-3; D is possibly TRBD2 (5 bases). Germline-derived CDR1 and CDR2 are KGHSY and FQNENV. The CDR3 loop spans 15 amino acids. V was pared by 4 bases and J by 1 base, with 12 bases between. The CDR3 protein is CASSLQSRGTDTQYF. CDR3 DNA: TGTGCCAGCAGCCTTCAATCGAGGGGCACAGATACGCAGTATTTT.

This clone is a singleton in its sample. The chain has TRBV28 and TRBJ1-6; possibly TRBD1 for D (6 bases). Germline V gene sequence: CDR1 MDHEN, CDR2 SYDVKM. CDR3 length equals 16 residues. Deletions cut 6 bases from V and 8 bases from J, with 20 bases between. CDR3 in DNA: TGTGCCAGCAGGGTCACAGGGACATCTCCCCATTCACCCCTCCACTTT. This codes for CASRVTGTSPHSPLHF.

This sequence joins TRBV5-1 and TRBJ2-3; D gene ambiguous. Germline V CDR1 and CDR2: SGHRS, YFSETQ. This CDR3 region has 16 residues. V lost 5 bases and J 0 bases, leaving 16 bases between the germline ends. CDR3 DNA sequence: TGCGCCAGCAGACAGCGTACCTCCCCTAGCACAGATACGCAGTATTTT. Amino acids: CASRQRTSPSTDTQYF. Complete variable domain (other parts from reference TRBV5-1 and TRBJ2-3): KAGVTQTPRYLIKTRGQQVTLSCSPISGHRSVSWYQQTPGQGLQFLFEYFSETQRNKGNFPGRFSGRQFSNSRSEMNVSTLELGDSALYLCASRQRTSPSTDTQYFGPGTRLTVL.

V and J are TRBV5-4 and TRBJ2-5; 9 nucleotides agree with TRBD2. CDR1 and CDR2 (germline): SGHNT, YYREEE (reference sequence). V was pared by 4 bases and J by 2 bases, with 15 bases of the junction left unmatched. This CDR3 spans 18 amino acids. CDR3 sequence: CASSPKAGGGRAQETQYF. The CDR3 coding sequence is TGTGCCAGCAGCCCGAAAGCTGGCGGCGGGAGGGCGCAAGAGACCCAGTACTTC.